The source of this T cell receptor beta chain is a study of cytomegalovirus exposure and HLA in healthy donors. General study findings and limits: Other equally common chains were less clonally expanded than HLA-associated TCR beta chains, a later analysis showed. Certain indistinguishable V segments, among them TRBV6-2 and TRBV6-3, were excluded. Among immune exposure information, only CMV serostatus was available.

The PCR employed 60 Vbeta primers together with 13 Jbeta primers. TCRdb keeps only in-frame clones here, not all; method: immunoSEQ multiplex PCR. The repertoire holds more than 80,000 clones, about 78% seen once, with 4.1% in the top ten. Germline loops: CDR1 SNHLY, CDR2 FYNNEI. This CDR3 region has 12 residues. The ends lost 10 bases at V and 6 bases at J; junction bases unmatched: 7. A remark on this clone: Its antigen is not identified.

This receptor was identified in a woman aged 40-49 years in good health and CMV-seropositive. This chain connects TRBV2 to TRBJ1-1; 8 nucleotides match TRBD1. The sample taken for sequencing was PBMCs. CDR3: CATGQGGSEAFF. The CDR3 DNA reads as TGTGCCACCGGACAGGGAGGCTCTGAAGCTTTCTTT. Full variable domain (remainder filled in from reference TRBV2 and TRBJ1-1): EPEVTQTPSHQVTQMGQEVILRCVPISNHLYFYWYRQILGQKVEFLVSFYNNEISEKSEIFDDQFSVERPDGSNFTLKIRSTKLEDSAMYFCATGQGGSEAFFGQGTRLTVV.